This TCR beta chain was recorded in a study of T cells in Graves' hyperthyroidism and ophthalmopathy. Background on the study: At initial diagnosis, before any treatment had begun, peripheral blood was obtained.

This CDR3 comprises 15 residues. Per germline, CDR1 MGHRA and CDR2 YSYEKL. V lost 2 bases, J lost 4 bases, and 14 bases lay in between. Amplification of TCR beta CDR3 regions was performed using RNA transcripts as template. HTBI primers were used for first-round RT-PCR of the TCR CDR3. TCRdb called the multiplex PCR reads again in MiXCR, with one record for every CDR3 protein. The sample lists some 770,000 distinct CDR3 sequences, approximately 16% occurring once. About this clonotype itself: Its specificity is unknown.

Whole-study findings and limits: Most thyroid-expanded clonotypes above 0.001 were also found in blood.

The chain recombines TRBV4-1 with TRBJ2-5; maybe TRBD2 (6 bases). This clonotype was obtained from a man younger than 30 with Graves' hyperthyroidism. The source material was blood. The chain's CDR3 is CASSQPTALAETQYF. The DNA of the CDR3 is TGCGCCAGCAGCCAACCCACAGCACTAGCAGAGACCCAGTACTTC.